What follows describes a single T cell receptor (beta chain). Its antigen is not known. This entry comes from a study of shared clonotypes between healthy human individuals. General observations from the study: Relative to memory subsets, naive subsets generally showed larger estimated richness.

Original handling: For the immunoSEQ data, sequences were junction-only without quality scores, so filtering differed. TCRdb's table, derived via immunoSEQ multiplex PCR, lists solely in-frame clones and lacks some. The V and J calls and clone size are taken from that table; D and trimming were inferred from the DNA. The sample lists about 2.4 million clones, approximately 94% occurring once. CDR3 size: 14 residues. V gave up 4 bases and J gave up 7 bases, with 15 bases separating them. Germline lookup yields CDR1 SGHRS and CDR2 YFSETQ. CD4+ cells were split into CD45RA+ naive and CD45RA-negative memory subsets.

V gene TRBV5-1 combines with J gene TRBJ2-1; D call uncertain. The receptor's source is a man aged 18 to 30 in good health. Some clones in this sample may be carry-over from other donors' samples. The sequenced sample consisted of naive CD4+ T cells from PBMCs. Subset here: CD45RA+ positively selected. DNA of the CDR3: TGCGCCAGCAGCAAGGTAGTCGGACCAAATGAGCAGTTCTTC. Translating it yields CASSKVVGPNEQFF.